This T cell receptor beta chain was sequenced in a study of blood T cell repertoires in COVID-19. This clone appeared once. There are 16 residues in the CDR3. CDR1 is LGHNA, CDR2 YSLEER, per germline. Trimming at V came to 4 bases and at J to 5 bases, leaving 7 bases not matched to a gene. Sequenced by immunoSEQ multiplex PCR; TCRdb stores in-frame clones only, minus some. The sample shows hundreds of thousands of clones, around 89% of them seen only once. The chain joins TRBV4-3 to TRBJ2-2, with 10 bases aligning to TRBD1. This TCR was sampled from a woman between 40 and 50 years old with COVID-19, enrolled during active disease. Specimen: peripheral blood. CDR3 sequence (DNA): TGCGCCAGCAGCCCCGGCTGGACAGGGGGAACCGGGGAGCTGTTTTTT. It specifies CASSPGWTGGTGELFF.